This entry describes one T cell receptor (beta chain). The entry originates in a study of blood T cell repertoires in COVID-19. Study details: The United States, Italy and Spain were the sources of the acute and convalescent COVID-19 samples.

In the authors' workflow: Amplification of reference gene primers was used by the study to estimate nucleated cell counts. The method was immunoSEQ multiplex PCR; TCRdb's version includes in-frame clones alone and lacks a portion of them. V, J and clone size are taken as reported in that table, and D and trimming were inferred from the DNA itself. The sample carries some 90,000 clones, about four fifths recorded once. Germline trimming cut 3 bases from V and 4 bases from J; bases unmatched to any gene: 10. CDR1 and CDR2 (germline): SGHDN, FVKESK. The CDR3 covers 16 residues. V gene TRBV14 combines with J gene TRBJ2-7; 9 nucleotides line up with TRBD1. This TCR came from a human donor in a cohort sampled during active COVID-19. The sample comprised peripheral blood. CDR3 sequence (DNA): TGTGCCAGCAGCCACTTCCTGGGACAGGGTCTATACGAGCAGTACTTC. As protein: CASSHFLGQGLYEQYF.